Sequencing of this T cell receptor (beta chain) was carried out in a study of T cells in Graves' hyperthyroidism and ophthalmopathy. Study-wide results and limits: Ophthalmopathy was model-predicted a median 6.5 months pre-onset. Ophthalmopathy and stable hyperthyroidism were told apart by a 13 V-J model.

When hyperthyroidism was first diagnosed, the blood sample was taken, preceding any ophthalmopathy symptoms. The investigators amplified TCR beta CDR3 regions from RNA transcripts. First-round RT-PCR targeting the TCR CDR3 was performed with the HTBI primer set. From the multiplex PCR reads, TCRdb called clonotypes with MiXCR, one entry per CDR3 protein. This repertoire shows around 300,000 distinct CDR3 sequences, 13% found once; its top ten account for 7.8%. Only one count was recorded for this clonotype. Antigen unknown. Given a much more abundant clone one base away, this may be a read error. Sequenced: blood. The receptor was derived from a woman under 40 with Graves' hyperthyroidism that later progressed to Graves' ophthalmopathy.

The CDR3: CATGEGLRGEQFF. The CDR3 coding sequence is TGTGCCACCGGTGAGGGACTCCGGGGTGAGCAGTTCTTC. The V gene is TRBV24-1, the J gene TRBJ2-1; D might be TRBD2 (6 bases). Looked up from germline, CDR1 is KGHDR and CDR2 is SFDVKD. The CDR3 runs to 13 residues.